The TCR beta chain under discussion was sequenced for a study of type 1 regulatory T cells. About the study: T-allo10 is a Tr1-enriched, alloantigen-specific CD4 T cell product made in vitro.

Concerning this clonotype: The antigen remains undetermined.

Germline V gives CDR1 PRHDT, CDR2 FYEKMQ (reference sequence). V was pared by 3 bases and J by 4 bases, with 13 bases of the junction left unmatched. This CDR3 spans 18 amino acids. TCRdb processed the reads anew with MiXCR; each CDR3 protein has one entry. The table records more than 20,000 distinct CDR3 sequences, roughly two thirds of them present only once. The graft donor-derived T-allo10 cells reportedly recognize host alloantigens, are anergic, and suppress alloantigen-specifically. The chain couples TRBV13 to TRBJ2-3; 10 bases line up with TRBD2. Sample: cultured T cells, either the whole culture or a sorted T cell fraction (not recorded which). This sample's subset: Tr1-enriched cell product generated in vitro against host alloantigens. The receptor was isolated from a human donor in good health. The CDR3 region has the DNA TGTGCCAGCAGCTTCCGGGCCCCCCAGCGGGGGGGATCAGATACGCAGTATTTT. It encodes CASSFRAPQRGGSDTQYF.